Included here is one T cell receptor (beta chain) sequence, with context. The record originates from a study of blood T cell repertoires in COVID-19. Study overall: Some COVID-19 samples were acute and others convalescent; all came from the United States, Italy and Spain. T cells, B-cell-depleted T cells, or PBMCs provided the cDNA or gDNA that served as material.

This CDR3 contains 13 residues. The trim removed 1 base at V and 6 bases at J, leaving 3 bases unmatched. Germline values: CDR1 LNHDA, CDR2 SQIVND (reference sequence). The assay was immunoSEQ multiplex PCR, and TCRdb's table has in-frame clones only and misses some. Here the sample spans just over 300,000 clones, about 89% being singletons. Participants' own reports of clinical history determined their cohort assignment. Resolution of symptoms, clearance, or two negative PCRs was present in recovered Cohort 3 donors. This sequence joins TRBV19 and TRBJ2-7; 7 nucleotides align to TRBD1. What was sequenced was PBMCs or T cells enriched from blood (not recorded which). The sequence came from a woman between 40 and 55 years old who had recovered from COVID-19. The CDR3 region has the DNA TGTGCCAGTAGTATAGGACAGGGATCCGAGCAGTACTTC. Translated, it gives CASSIGQGSEQYF.